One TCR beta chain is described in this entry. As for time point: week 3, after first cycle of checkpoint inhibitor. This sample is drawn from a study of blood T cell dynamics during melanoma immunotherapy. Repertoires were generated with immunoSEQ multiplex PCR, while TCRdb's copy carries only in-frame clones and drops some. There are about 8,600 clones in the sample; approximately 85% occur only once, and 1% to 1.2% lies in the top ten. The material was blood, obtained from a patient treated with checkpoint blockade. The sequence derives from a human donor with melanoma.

CDR3 sequence (DNA): TGTGCCAGTAGTATAGACGGGACAGGGGGCTTAATGTATGGCTACACCTTC. It is translated as CASSIDGTGGLMYGYTF. J is TRBJ1-2 and V is TRBV19; 12 bases agree with TRBD1. The germline V gene has CDR1 LNHDA and CDR2 SQIVND (reference sequence). CDR3 length equals 17 residues. Trimming cost V 0 bases and J 5 bases; bases outside gene matches: 7.